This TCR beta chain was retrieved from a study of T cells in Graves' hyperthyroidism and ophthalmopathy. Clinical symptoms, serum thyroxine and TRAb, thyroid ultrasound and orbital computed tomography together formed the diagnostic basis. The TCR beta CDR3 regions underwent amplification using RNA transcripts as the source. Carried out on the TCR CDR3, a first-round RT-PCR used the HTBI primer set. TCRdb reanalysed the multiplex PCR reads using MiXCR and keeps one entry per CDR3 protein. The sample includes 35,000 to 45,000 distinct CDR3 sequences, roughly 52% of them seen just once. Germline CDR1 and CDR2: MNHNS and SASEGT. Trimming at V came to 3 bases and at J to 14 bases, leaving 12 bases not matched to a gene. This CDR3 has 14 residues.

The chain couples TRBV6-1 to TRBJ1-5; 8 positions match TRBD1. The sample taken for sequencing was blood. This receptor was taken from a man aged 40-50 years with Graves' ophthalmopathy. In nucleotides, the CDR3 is TGTGCCAGCAGTGATAGGGCAGGGGGCAACTACGAGCATTTT. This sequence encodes CASSDRAGGNYEHF.